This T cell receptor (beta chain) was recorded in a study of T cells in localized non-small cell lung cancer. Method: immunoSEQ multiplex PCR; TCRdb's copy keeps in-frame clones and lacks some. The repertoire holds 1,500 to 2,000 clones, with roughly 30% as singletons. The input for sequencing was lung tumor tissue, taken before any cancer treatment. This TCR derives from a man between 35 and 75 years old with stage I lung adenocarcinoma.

CDR3 amino acids: CASSVRAQTYEQYF. CDR3 sequence (DNA): TGTGCCAGCAGCGTACGAGCGCAAACCTACGAGCAGTACTTC. The J gene is TRBJ2-7, the V gene TRBV9; D remains ambiguous. The germline V gene encodes CDR1 SGDLS and CDR2 YYNGEE. CDR3 length: 14 amino acids. V lost 1 base, J lost 2 bases, and 10 bases lay in between. The variable domain in full, with the rest retrieved from reference TRBV9 and TRBJ2-7, is DSGVTQTPKHLITATGQRVTLRCSPRSGDLSVYWYQQSLDQGLQFLIQYYNGEERAKGNILERFSAQQFPDLHSELNLSSLELGDSALYFCASSVRAQTYEQYFGPGTRLTVT.